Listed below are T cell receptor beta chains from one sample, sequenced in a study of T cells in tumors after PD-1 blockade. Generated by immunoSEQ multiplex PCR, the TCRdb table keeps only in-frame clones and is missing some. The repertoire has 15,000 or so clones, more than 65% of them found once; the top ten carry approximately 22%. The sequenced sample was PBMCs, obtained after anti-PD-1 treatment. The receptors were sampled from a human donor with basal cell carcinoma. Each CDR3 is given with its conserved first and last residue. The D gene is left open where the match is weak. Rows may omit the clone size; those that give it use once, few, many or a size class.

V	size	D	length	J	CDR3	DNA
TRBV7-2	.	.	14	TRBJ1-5	CASSLARSNQPQHF	TGTGCCAGCAGCTTAGCGAGGAGCAATCAGCCCCAGCATTTT
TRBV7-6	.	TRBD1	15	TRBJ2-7	CASSLPRDRELEQYF	TGTGCCAGCAGCTTACCCCGGGACAGGGAATTGGAGCAGTACTTC
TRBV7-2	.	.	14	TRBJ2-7	CASSLRAGPVEQYF	TGTGCCAGCAGCTTAAGGGCGGGGCCGGTCGAGCAGTACTTC
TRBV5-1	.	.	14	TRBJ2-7	CASSARHGLSEQYF	TGCGCCAGCAGCGCTCGACATGGGTTGAGCGAGCAGTACTTC
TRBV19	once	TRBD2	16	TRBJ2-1	CASSPRTSGGAPEQFF	TGTGCCAGTAGTCCCCGGACTAGCGGGGGTGCGCCTGAGCAGTTCTTC
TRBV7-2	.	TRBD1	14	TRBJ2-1	CASSRDSSYNEQFF	TGTGCCAGCAGCCGGGACAGCTCCTACAATGAGCAGTTCTTC
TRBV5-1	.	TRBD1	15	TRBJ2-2	CASSPGDSRTGELFF	TGCGCCAGCAGCCCAGGGGACAGTCGAACCGGGGAGCTGTTTTTT
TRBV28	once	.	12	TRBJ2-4	CASSDGGGIQYF	TGTGCCAGCAGTGACGGGGGCGGCATTCAGTACTTC
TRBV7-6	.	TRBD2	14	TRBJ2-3	CASSRSGGADTQYF	TGTGCCAGCAGCCGTTCGGGGGGGGCAGATACGCAGTATTTT
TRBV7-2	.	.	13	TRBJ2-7	CASSTQRESEQYF	TGTGCCAGCAGCACACAAAGGGAATCCGAGCAGTACTTC
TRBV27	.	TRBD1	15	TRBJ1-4	CASRRRTGENEKLFF	TGTGCCAGCAGACGCAGGACAGGGGAAAATGAAAAACTGTTTTTT
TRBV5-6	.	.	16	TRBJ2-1	CASSLIGDGRANEQFF	TGTGCCAGCAGCTTAATCGGAGATGGTAGGGCGAATGAGCAGTTCTTC
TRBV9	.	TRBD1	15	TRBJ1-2	CASSATNRGDYGYTF	TGTGCCAGCAGCGCCACTAACAGGGGGGACTATGGCTACACCTTC
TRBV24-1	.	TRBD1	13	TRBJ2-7	CATSKAGGYEQYF	TGTGCCACCAGTAAAGCAGGGGGCTACGAGCAGTACTTC
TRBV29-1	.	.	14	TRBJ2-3	CSVELVGGADTQYF	TGCAGCGTTGAGTTAGTGGGGGGAGCGGATACGCAGTATTTT
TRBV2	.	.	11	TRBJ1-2	CASSEMGGYTF	TGTGCCAGCAGTGAAATGGGAGGCTACACCTTC
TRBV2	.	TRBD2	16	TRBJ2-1	CASSDRTSGRVAEQFF	TGTGCCAGCAGTGATAGGACTAGCGGGAGGGTGGCTGAGCAGTTCTTC
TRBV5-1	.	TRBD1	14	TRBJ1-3	CASSDGGGSTTIYF	TGCGCCAGCAGCGACGGAGGGGGCTCAACCACCATATATTTT
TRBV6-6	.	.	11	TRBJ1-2	CASSYLSGYTF	TGTGCCAGCAGTTACTTATCTGGCTACACCTTC
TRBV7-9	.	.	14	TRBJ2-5	CASSLTGAGETQYF	TGTGCCAGCAGCTTAACGGGTGCGGGGGAGACCCAGTACTTC
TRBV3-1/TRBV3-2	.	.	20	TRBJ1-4	CASSQDPLTETGWTNEKLFF	TGTGCCAGCAGCCAAGACCCCCTGACAGAAACAGGGTGGACTAATGAAAAACTGTTTTTT
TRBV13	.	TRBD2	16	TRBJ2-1	CASSRGMGLALNEQFF	TGTGCCAGCAGCCGGGGGATGGGACTAGCTCTCAATGAGCAGTTCTTC
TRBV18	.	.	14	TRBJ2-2	CASSPITNTGELFF	TGTGCCAGCTCACCAATCACGAACACCGGGGAGCTGTTTTTT
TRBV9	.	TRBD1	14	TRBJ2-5	CASSPGGLQETQYF	TGTGCCAGCAGCCCAGGGGGCCTCCAAGAGACCCAGTACTTC
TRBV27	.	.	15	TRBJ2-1	CASSLLRISYNEQFF	TGTGCCAGCAGTTTGTTGCGGATTTCCTACAATGAGCAGTTCTTC
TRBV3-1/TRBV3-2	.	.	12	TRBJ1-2	CASSLSDRGYTF	TGTGCCAGCAGCCTTTCCGACCGAGGCTACACCTTC
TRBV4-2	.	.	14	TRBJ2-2	CASSVAPDTGELFF	TGTGCCAGCAGTGTGGCCCCCGACACCGGGGAGCTGTTTTTT
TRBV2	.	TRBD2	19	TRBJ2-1	CASSDGWAGVGSSYNEQFF	TGTGCCAGCAGTGATGGGTGGGCGGGGGTGGGGAGCTCCTACAATGAGCAGTTCTTC
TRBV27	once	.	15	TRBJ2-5	CASSLFLQGQETQYF	TGTGCCAGCAGTTTATTCCTGCAGGGCCAAGAGACCCAGTACTTC
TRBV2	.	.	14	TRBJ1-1	CASRGSTLGTEAFF	TGTGCCAGCAGGGGATCGACACTCGGGACTGAAGCTTTCTTT
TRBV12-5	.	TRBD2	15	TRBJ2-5	CASGLGAGGGETQYF	TGTGCTAGTGGTTTGGGAGCGGGAGGTGGGGAGACCCAGTACTTC
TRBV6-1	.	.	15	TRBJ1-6	CASSETGGEDSPLHF	TGTGCCAGCAGTGAAACGGGAGGGGAGGATTCACCCCTCCACTTT
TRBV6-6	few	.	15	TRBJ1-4	CASRDTGRGNEKLFF	TGTGCCAGCAGGGACACGGGGAGGGGTAATGAAAAACTGTTTTTT
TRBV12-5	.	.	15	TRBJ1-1	CASGLGDMVNTEAFF	TGTGCTAGTGGTTTGGGGGACATGGTGAACACTGAAGCTTTCTTT
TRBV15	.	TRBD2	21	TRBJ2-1	CATSITLGLAPDQSSYNEQFF	TGTGCCACCAGCATAACCCTGGGACTAGCTCCTGACCAGAGCTCCTACAATGAGCAGTTCTTC
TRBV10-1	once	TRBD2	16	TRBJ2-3	CASSGGGRASTDTQYF	TGCGCCAGCAGTGGAGGAGGGAGGGCCAGTACAGATACGCAGTATTTT